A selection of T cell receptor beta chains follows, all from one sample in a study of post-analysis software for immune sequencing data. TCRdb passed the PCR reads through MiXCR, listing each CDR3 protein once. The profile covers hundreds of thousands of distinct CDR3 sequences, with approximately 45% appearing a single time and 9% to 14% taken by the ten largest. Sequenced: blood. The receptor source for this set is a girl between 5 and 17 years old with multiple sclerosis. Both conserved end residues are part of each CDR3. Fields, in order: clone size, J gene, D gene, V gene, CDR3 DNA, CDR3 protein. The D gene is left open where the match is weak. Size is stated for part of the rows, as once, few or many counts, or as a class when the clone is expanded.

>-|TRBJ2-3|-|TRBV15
TGTGCCACCAGCAGAGATTCCTCAGGGTCCCCTAGCACAGATACGCAGTATTTT
CATSRDSSGSPSTDTQYF
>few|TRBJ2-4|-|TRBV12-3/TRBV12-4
TGTGCCAGCAGTTTAGGGGGAATTTCTCAGTACTTC
CASSLGGISQYF
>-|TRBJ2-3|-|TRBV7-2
TGTGCCAGCAGCTTACTTGCGCGGGATACGCAGTATTTT
CASSLLARDTQYF
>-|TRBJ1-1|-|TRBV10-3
TGTGCCATCGGGGGTGGGAACACTGAAGCTTTCTTT
CAIGGGNTEAFF
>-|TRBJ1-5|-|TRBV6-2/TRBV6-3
TGTGCCAGCAGTTATCAGCATTATAGCAATCAGCCCCAGCATTTT
CASSYQHYSNQPQHF
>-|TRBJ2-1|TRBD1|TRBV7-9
TGTGCCAGCAGCGCGACAGGGAGCTCCTACAATGAGCAGTTCTTC
CASSATGSSYNEQFF
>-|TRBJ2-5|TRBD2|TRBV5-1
TGCGCCAGCAGCCTTAGCGGGAGGGAAGAAGAGACCCTGTACTTC
CASSLSGREEETLYF
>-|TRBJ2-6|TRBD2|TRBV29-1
TGCAGCGTTGGTCTGGTGGGGACTAGCGCCTCTGGGGCCAACGTCCTGACTTTC
CSVGLVGTSASGANVLTF
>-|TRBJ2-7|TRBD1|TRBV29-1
TGCAGCGTTGAATTAGCCGGGACAGGGTATCTAGTTTCCTACGAGCAGTACTTC
CSVELAGTGYLVSYEQYF
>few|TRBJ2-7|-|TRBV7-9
TGTGCCAGCAGCGGAGAGTCACCTCCAGTGCCCTACGAGCAGTACTTC
CASSGESPPVPYEQYF